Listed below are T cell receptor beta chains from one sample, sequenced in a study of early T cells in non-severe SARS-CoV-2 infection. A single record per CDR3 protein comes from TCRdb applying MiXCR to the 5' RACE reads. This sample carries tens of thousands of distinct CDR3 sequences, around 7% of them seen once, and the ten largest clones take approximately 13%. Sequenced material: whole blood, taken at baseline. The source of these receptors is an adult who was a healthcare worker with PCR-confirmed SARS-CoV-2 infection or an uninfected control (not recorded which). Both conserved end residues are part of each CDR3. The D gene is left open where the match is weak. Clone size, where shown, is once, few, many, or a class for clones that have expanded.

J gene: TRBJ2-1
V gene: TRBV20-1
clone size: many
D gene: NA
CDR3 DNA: TGCAGTGCTAGCGGGAACGACAATGAGCAGTTCTTC
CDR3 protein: CSASGNDNEQFF

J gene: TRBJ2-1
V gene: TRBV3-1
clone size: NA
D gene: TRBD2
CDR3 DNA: TGTGCCAGCAGCCAAGATCTGACTAGCGGGTACAATGAGCAGTTCTTC
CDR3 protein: CASSQDLTSGYNEQFF

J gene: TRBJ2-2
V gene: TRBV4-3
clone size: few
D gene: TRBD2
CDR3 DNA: TGCGCCAGCAGCCACGGGACTAGCGGGAGCCACGGGGAGCTGTTTTTT
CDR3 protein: CASSHGTSGSHGELFF

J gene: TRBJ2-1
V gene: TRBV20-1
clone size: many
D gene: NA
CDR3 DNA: TGCAGTGCTAGTAAGGAAGTCGGTGAGCAGTTCTTC
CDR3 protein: CSASKEVGEQFF

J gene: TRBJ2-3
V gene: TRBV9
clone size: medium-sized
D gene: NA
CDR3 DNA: TGTGCCAGCAGCGACCAGACGGATACGCAGTATTTT
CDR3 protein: CASSDQTDTQYF

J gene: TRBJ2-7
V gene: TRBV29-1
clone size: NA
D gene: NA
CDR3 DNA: TGCAGCTCTTACCCCACCTACGAGCAGTACTTC
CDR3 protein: CSSYPTYEQYF

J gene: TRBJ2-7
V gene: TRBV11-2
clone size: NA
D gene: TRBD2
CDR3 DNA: TGTGCCAGCAGCGCTCCGGGACTAATAAAATACGAGCAGTACTTC
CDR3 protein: CASSAPGLIKYEQYF

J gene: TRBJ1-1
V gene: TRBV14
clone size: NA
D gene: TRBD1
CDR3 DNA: TGTGCCAGCAGCCAAGATGAGGGGGCAGGCACTGAAGCTTTCTTT
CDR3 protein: CASSQDEGAGTEAFF

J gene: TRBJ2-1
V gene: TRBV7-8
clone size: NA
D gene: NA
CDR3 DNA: TGTGCCAGCAGCTTAGGCGCAGCGGGCACCTACAATGAGCAGTTCTTC
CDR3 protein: CASSLGAAGTYNEQFF

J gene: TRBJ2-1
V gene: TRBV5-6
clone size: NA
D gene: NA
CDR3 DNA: TGTGCCAGCAGCTTGGGGGATAGGCAGTTCTTC
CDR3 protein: CASSLGDRQFF

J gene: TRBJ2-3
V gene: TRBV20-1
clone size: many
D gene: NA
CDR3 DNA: TGCAGTGCTCCCTGGGGTAGCGCAGATACGCAGTATTTT
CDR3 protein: CSAPWGSADTQYF

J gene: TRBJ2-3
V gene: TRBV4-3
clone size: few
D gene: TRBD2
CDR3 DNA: TGCGCCAGCAGCCAAGATTCCGCGGGGGGCTATCATTTGGATACGCAGTATTTT
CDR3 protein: CASSQDSAGGYHLDTQYF

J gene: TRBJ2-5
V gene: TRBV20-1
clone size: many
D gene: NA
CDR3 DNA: TGCAGTGCTAGAGATAGCCGGGACCCACAAGAGACCCAGTACTTC
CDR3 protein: CSARDSRDPQETQYF

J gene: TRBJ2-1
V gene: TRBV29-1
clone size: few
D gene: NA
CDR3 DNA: TGCAGCGTTGCGCCGGCGCCGGCGGATGAGCAGTTCTTC
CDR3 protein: CSVAPAPADEQFF

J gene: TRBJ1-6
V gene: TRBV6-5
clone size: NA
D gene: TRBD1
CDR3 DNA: TGTGCCAGCAGCCTGGGACAGCCCGATAATTCACCCCTCCACTTT
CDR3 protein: CASSLGQPDNSPLHF

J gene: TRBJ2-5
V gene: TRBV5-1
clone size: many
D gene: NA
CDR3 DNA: TGCGCCAGCAGCTTGGTTAGGATTCCGGAGCAAGAGACCCAGTACTTC
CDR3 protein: CASSLVRIPEQETQYF

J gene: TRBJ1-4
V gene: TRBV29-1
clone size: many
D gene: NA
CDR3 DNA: TGCAGCGTTGGATGGCCTCCCTCAACTAATGAAAAACTGTTTTTT
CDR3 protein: CSVGWPPSTNEKLFF

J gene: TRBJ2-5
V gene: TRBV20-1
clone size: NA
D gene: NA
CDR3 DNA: TGCAGTGCTAGAGGGGGGTTGAGAATCCAAGAGACCCAGTACTTC
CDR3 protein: CSARGGLRIQETQYF